The 5 T cell receptor beta chains given below trace back to one sample, sequenced in a study of T-cell memory formation after mild COVID-19. TCRdb reprocessed the 5' RACE reads with MiXCR, giving one entry per CDR3 protein. The sample lists 350,000 to 450,000 distinct CDR3 sequences; approximately 27% were seen once. Sequenced input: PBMCs or a T cell subset sorted from them (not recorded which). The receptors here all came from an adult woman who had mild COVID-19 (a few samples of this study predate the infection). Cell type and time point are not known.

This clonotype was detected once. The rearrangement uses TRBV19 and TRBJ2-2; D remains ambiguous. The germline gives CDR1 LNHDA, CDR2 SQIVND (reference sequence). The CDR3 is made up of 12 amino acids. The chain's CDR3 is CAGRTFTGELFF. The CDR3 DNA is TGTGCAGGCAGGACCTTCACCGGGGAGCTGTTTTTT.

The chain couples TRBV3-1 to TRBJ1-1; D not certain. Deletions cut 4 bases from V and 2 bases from J, with 8 bases between. The length of the CDR3 is 13 residues. Germline values: CDR1 LGHDT, CDR2 YNNKEL (reference sequence). This chain's CDR3 is CASSPGSNTEAFF. The CDR3, as DNA: TGTGCCAGCAGCCCGGGCAGCAACACTGAAGCTTTCTTT.

The rearrangement links TRBV9 to TRBJ2-7, with unresolved D. The CDR3 is 17 amino acids. V shed 0 bases and J shed 6 bases, with 22 bases lying between them. The V gene's germline CDR1 is SGDLS and CDR2 YYNGEE. CDR3 amino acids: CASSVEPKGSLSGEQYF. The CDR3 coding sequence is TGTGCCAGCAGCGTAGAGCCTAAGGGCTCTTTGTCCGGCGAGCAGTACTTC. Together with reference TRBV9 and TRBJ2-7, the CDR3 gives the full variable domain: DSGVTQTPKHLITATGQRVTLRCSPRSGDLSVYWYQQSLDQGLQFLIQYYNGEERAKGNILERFSAQQFPDLHSELNLSSLELGDSALYFCASSVEPKGSLSGEQYFGPGTRLTVT.

This clonotype showed up many times. J is TRBJ2-7 and V is TRBV7-9; a possible D gene is TRBD1 (6 bases). There are 15 residues in the CDR3. Trimming shortened V by 6 bases and J by 3 bases, and 18 bases separated the two germline ends. Germline V gene sequence: CDR1 SEHNR, CDR2 FQNEAQ (reference sequence). CDR3 sequence reads: CASRPVGGHGYEQYF. The CDR3 DNA is TGTGCCAGCAGGCCAGTAGGGGGACACGGCTACGAGCAGTACTTC.

CDR3 DNA: TGTGCCAGCGGGGGGACAGGTACCAATCAGCCCCAGCATTTT. Translation gives CASGGTGTNQPQHF. This chain connects TRBV2 to TRBJ1-5; 8 nucleotides agree with TRBD1. Germline CDR1 SNHLY, CDR2 FYNNEI. V was pared by 8 bases and J by 3 bases, with 6 bases of the junction left unmatched. This CDR3 has 14 residues.